This T cell receptor beta chain was retrieved from a study of blood T cell repertoires in COVID-19. Overall study: T cells, B-cell-depleted T cells, or PBMCs provided the cDNA or gDNA that served as material.

J gave up 5 bases and V 8 bases, and 7 bases lay outside the gene matches. CDR3 length: 14 amino acids. Germline CDR1 reads MNHEY; CDR2 reads SVGAGI. Per the original methods: Amplified reference gene primers provided the basis for estimating nucleated cell counts. Libraries were prepared by immunoSEQ multiplex PCR; TCRdb keeps only in-frame clonotypes and omits some of them. V and J calls and clone size are those listed in that table; D and trimming were worked out from the DNA. The repertoire holds roughly 300,000 clones, with approximately 83% as singletons. Material: peripheral blood. This receptor was obtained from a human donor in a cohort sampled during active COVID-19. This chain joins TRBV6-5 and TRBJ2-2; 8 positions match TRBD2. CDR3 DNA sequence: TGTGCCAGCTCGGGAGGGGAGAGGACCGGGGAGCTGTTTTTT. Encoded protein: CASSGGERTGELFF.